The sequence of this T cell receptor beta chain was determined in a study of T-cell reconstitution after alpha-beta-depleted transplantation in children. V lost 7 bases, J lost 1 base, and 2 bases stayed unmatched. Germline lookup yields CDR1 SQVTM and CDR2 ANQGSEA. The CDR3 contains 12 residues. This clonotype was found many times. Researchers prepared the TCRbeta library using unique molecular identifiers, the study reports. Each CDR3 protein is one row after TCRdb ran MiXCR on the PCR reads. The sample lists about 120,000 distinct CDR3 sequences, 10% occurring once. Sample: PBMCs from the stem cell graft donor, taken from the stem cell graft. The V and J genes are TRBV29-1 and TRBJ1-1, with 8 bases matching TRBD1. The TCR originated in a human donor who donated a stem cell graft to a child with acute lymphoblastic leukemia. CDR3 DNA: TGCAGCGCCGACAGGGGGAACACTGAAGCTTTCTTT. Its translation: CSADRGNTEAFF.